The 29 T cell receptor beta chains given below trace back to one sample, sequenced in a study of blood T cell repertoires in COVID-19. Using immunoSEQ multiplex PCR, the repertoire was profiled, and TCRdb retains in-frame clones only, with some absent. In the table there are about 180,000 clones, approximately 82% of which are singletons. The source material was PBMCs or T cells enriched from blood (not recorded which). The receptors here all came from a woman in her forties or fifties who had recovered from COVID-19.

CDR3 sequence: CASSLTGLDGYTF. The CDR3 coding sequence is TGTGCCAGCAGTTTGACCGGACTCGATGGCTACACCTTC. The chain combines TRBV28 with TRBJ1-2; no firm D call. The germline V gene has CDR1 MDHEN and CDR2 SYDVKM. V was trimmed by 3 bases and J by 6 bases, leaving 11 bases between them. CDR3 size: 13 residues.

The CDR3 coding sequence is TGCGCCAGCAGCTTGGGGCTAGCGGGAGGGTCCAAAAACATTCAGTACTTC. It translates to CASSLGLAGGSKNIQYF. This chain links TRBV5-1 with TRBJ2-4, with 12 nucleotides matching TRBD2. Germline-derived CDR1 and CDR2 are SGHRS and YFSETQ. The CDR3 totals 17 residues. V lost 0 bases and J lost 2; bases outside the gene matches: 3.

The rearrangement joins TRBV28 to TRBJ1-5; the D is unclear. Between the trimmed V and J ends, which lost 6 bases and 4 bases, there was a span of 19 bases. This CDR3 is 16 amino acids long. The V gene's germline CDR1 is MDHEN and CDR2 SYDVKM. The CDR3, as DNA: TGTGCCAGCAGAGCACGTATGGCTCGGGAAAATCAGCCCCAGCATTTT. Protein sequence: CASRARMARENQPQHF.

The CDR3 protein is CAISEFDRVGTGELFF. In nucleotides, the CDR3 is TGTGCCATCAGTGAGTTTGACAGGGTTGGCACCGGGGAGCTGTTTTTT. The chain has TRBV10-3 and TRBJ2-2, with 7 bases matching TRBD1. The CDR3 spans 16 residues. J lost 4 bases, V lost 1 base, and 6 bases had no gene match. In germline, CDR1 is ENHRY, CDR2 SYGVKD.

V gene TRBV19 combines with J gene TRBJ1-1; D uncertain. The CDR3 covers 15 residues. Germline V gene sequence: CDR1 LNHDA, CDR2 SQIVND (reference sequence). V dropped 6 bases and J dropped 1 base, with 15 bases sitting between them. CDR3 coding DNA: TGTGCCAGTAGCAAGCCGGGAGCGAGGAACACTGAAGCTTTCTTT. It codes for CASSKPGARNTEAFF.

The V call is TRBV3-1 (or the pseudogene TRBV3-2), the J call TRBJ2-1; a possible D gene is TRBD2 (6 bases). In germline, CDR1 is LGHDT, CDR2 YNNKEL (reference sequence). V dropped 5 bases and J dropped 4 bases, with 9 bases sitting between them. This CDR3 is 13 amino acids long. This chain's CDR3 is CASSLTRYNEQFF. The CDR3 bases are TGTGCCAGCAGCTTGACTAGATACAATGAGCAGTTCTTC.

Ten or more counts support this clone. The V call is TRBV5-1, the J call TRBJ2-1; perhaps TRBD2 as D (5 bases). CDR3 size: 15 residues. Germline V gene data show CDR1 as SGHRS and CDR2 as YFSETQ. V dropped 0 bases and J dropped 1 base, with 8 bases sitting between them. This CDR3 is CASSLVTGSYNEQFF. In DNA form, the CDR3 reads TGCGCCAGCAGCTTGGTCACGGGATCCTACAATGAGCAGTTCTTC. The full variable domain, its missing parts supplied by reference TRBV5-1 and TRBJ2-1, is KAGVTQTPRYLIKTRGQQVTLSCSPISGHRSVSWYQQTPGQGLQFLFEYFSETQRNKGNFPGRFSGRQFSNSRSEMNVSTLELGDSALYLCASSLVTGSYNEQFFGPGTRLTVL.

This clone was found once. The chain uses TRBV6-5 and TRBJ2-7, with a possible D match to TRBD2 (6 bases). CDR1 and CDR2 (germline): MNHEY, SVGAGI. V was trimmed by 2 bases and J by 2 bases, leaving 10 bases between them. CDR3 length equals 14 residues. CDR3 coding DNA: TGTGCCAGCAGTTACGCGGGAACCGCCTACGAGCAGTACTTC. Protein product: CASSYAGTAYEQYF.

The chain uses TRBV5-4 and TRBJ2-5, with a tentative D call TRBD2 (5 bases). V was clipped by 3 bases and J by 1 base, with 13 bases between them. Germline V CDR1 and CDR2: SGHNT, YYREEE (reference sequence). The CDR3 has 15 residues. The CDR3 is CASSSATEGQETQYF. Written as DNA, the CDR3 is TGTGCCAGCAGCTCAGCTACAGAGGGCCAAGAGACCCAGTACTTC.

The chain has TRBV7-2 and TRBJ1-4, with a possible D match to TRBD1 (5 bases). Trimming left V 3 bases short and J 8 bases short, with 13 bases between. The CDR3 runs to 14 residues. Germline V gene sequence: CDR1 SGHTA, CDR2 FQGNSA. The CDR3 loop reads CASSFQGVREKLFF. The CDR3 DNA reads as TGTGCCAGCAGCTTCCAGGGTGTAAGGGAAAAACTGTTTTTT.

This sequence joins TRBV6-5 and TRBJ2-1, with TRBD2 matching over 8 bases. J gave up 10 bases and V 6 bases, and 8 bases lay outside the gene matches. The CDR3 contains 13 residues. CDR1 is MNHEY, CDR2 SVGAGI, per germline. CDR3 bases: TGTGCCAGCAGGACGGGAGGGCCCAGAGAGCAGTTCTTC. Amino acid sequence: CASRTGGPREQFF.

The V and J genes are TRBV7-9 and TRBJ1-4, with 8 bases matching TRBD1. CDR3 size: 15 residues. V lost 4 bases and J lost 8; bases outside the gene matches: 9. CDR1 SEHNR and CDR2 FQNEAQ come from the germline V gene (reference sequence). CDR3 in DNA: TGTGCCAGCAGCTACGGACAGGGCCTTGGAGAAAAACTGTTTTTT. Protein sequence: CASSYGQGLGEKLFF.

This chain links TRBV6-5 with TRBJ2-1, with 12 bases matching TRBD2. In germline, CDR1 is MNHEY, CDR2 SVGAGI. V lost 6 bases, J lost 3 bases, and 3 bases stayed unmatched. CDR3 length: 15 amino acids. Written as DNA, the CDR3 is TGTGCCAGCAGCACGACTAGCGGGGGCTACAATGAGCAGTTCTTC. This gives the protein CASSTTSGGYNEQFF.

Only one count was recorded for this clone. The DNA of the CDR3 is TGTGCCAGCAGCCTGGATCACGGACAGGGCCGTTCACCCCTCCACTTT. Amino acid sequence: CASSLDHGQGRSPLHF. The chain links TRBV5-4 to TRBJ1-6; TRBD1 matches 8 bases. The CDR3 spans 16 residues. J gave up 9 bases and V 4 bases, and 12 bases lay outside the gene matches. The germline V gene encodes CDR1 SGHNT and CDR2 YYREEE (reference sequence).

This sequence joins TRBV7-3 and TRBJ2-1; 8 bases line up with TRBD2. The CDR3 spans 13 residues. The junction had 2 bases not matched to a gene; V was cut back by 3 bases and J by 7 bases. Looked up from germline, CDR1 is SGHTA and CDR2 is FQGTGA. The CDR3 DNA reads as TGTGCCAGCAGCTTTTCTAGCGGGAATGAGCAGTTCTTC. It is translated as CASSFSSGNEQFF.

This chain links TRBV4-1 with TRBJ1-4; D gene unclear. The CDR3 has 17 residues. Germline V gene lookup returns CDR1 MGHRA and CDR2 YSYEKL. V lost 0 bases to trimming and J lost 0 bases, with 11 bases between them. The CDR3 sequence is CASSQDPTRATNEKLFF. In nucleotides, the CDR3 is TGCGCCAGCAGCCAAGATCCGACCCGGGCAACTAATGAAAAACTGTTTTTT.

The chain employs TRBV18 and TRBJ1-1, with D possibly TRBD1 on 5 matching bases. With 4 bases removed from V and 1 base from J, the gap between germline ends came to 19 bases. Germline CDR1 and CDR2: KGHSH and LQKENI. The CDR3 length is 17 residues. The CDR3 region is CASSRFQLSGGNTEAFF. In DNA, the CDR3 is TGTGCCAGCTCACGATTCCAGTTGAGCGGGGGGAACACTGAAGCTTTCTTT.

The V call is TRBV6-1, the J call TRBJ2-7; D gene ambiguous. Per germline, CDR1 MNHNS and CDR2 SASEGT. The germline V and J ends were trimmed by 2 bases and 3 bases, with 5 bases remaining between them. The CDR3 contains 12 residues. DNA of the CDR3: TGTGCCAGCAGTGAACAGTACTACGAGCAGTACTTC. As protein: CASSEQYYEQYF.

CDR3 bases: TGTGCCAGTACCGAAGGGAGGCGAGATAATTCACCCCTCCACTTT. Translating it yields CASTEGRRDNSPLHF. V and J are TRBV19 and TRBJ1-6; D is unresolved. CDR3 length: 15 amino acids. The V end lost 7 bases, the J end lost 5 bases, and 15 bases lay between the germline ends. CDR1 is LNHDA and CDR2 is SQIVND in the germline V gene (reference sequence).

The CDR3 loop is CASTLAGQETQYF. DNA for the CDR3: TGTGCCAGCACCCTGGCCGGGCAAGAGACCCAGTACTTC. V is TRBV28 and J is TRBJ2-5; D unclear. This CDR3 is 13 amino acids long. The germline gives CDR1 MDHEN, CDR2 SYDVKM. The germline V and J ends were trimmed by 7 bases and 2 bases, with 11 bases remaining between them. Drawing the rest from reference TRBV28 and TRBJ2-5, the complete variable domain is DVKVTQSSRYLVKRTGEKVFLECVQDMDHENMFWYRQDPGLGLRLIYFSYDVKMKEKGDIPEGYSVSREKKERFSLILESASTNQTSMYLCASTLAGQETQYFGPGTRLLVL.

This clone appeared a single time. The chain is built from TRBV6-5 and TRBJ2-1; weak D call: TRBD2 (7 bases). CDR1 MNHEY and CDR2 SVGAGI come from the germline V gene. Trimming removed 8 bases at V and 8 bases at J, with 22 bases between. The CDR3 is made up of 15 amino acids. CDR3 nucleotide sequence: TGTGCCAGCGGAAGCGGGGAACCCCGGGGGCATGAGCAGTTCTTC. It translates to CASGSGEPRGHEQFF.

The rearrangement links TRBV24-1 to TRBJ2-1; 8 bases align to TRBD2. V gave up 4 bases and J gave up 8 bases; unmatched junction bases: 15. CDR1 and CDR2 from the germline V gene are KGHDR and SFDVKD. The CDR3 is made up of 17 amino acids. The CDR3 protein is CATSDPTSGRILDEQFF. CDR3 DNA: TGTGCCACCAGTGACCCTACAAGCGGGAGAATTTTGGATGAGCAGTTCTTC.

The rearrangement joins TRBV3-1 (or the pseudogene TRBV3-2) to TRBJ2-5, with D tentatively TRBD2 (6 bases). Germline V gene lookup returns CDR1 LGHDT and CDR2 YNNKEL (reference sequence). Trimming removed 4 bases from V and 5 bases from J, with 20 bases in between. This CDR3 region has 16 residues. CDR3: CASSLRGRHRGETQYF. CDR3 bases: TGTGCCAGCAGCCTTAGAGGGCGCCACCGGGGGGAGACCCAGTACTTC.

The rearrangement uses TRBV3-1 (or the pseudogene TRBV3-2) and TRBJ1-4; 7 nucleotides agree with TRBD1. The CDR3 extends over 13 amino acids. Germline V gene lookup returns CDR1 LGHDT and CDR2 YNNKEL (reference sequence). Trimming took 6 bases from V and 10 from J; bases not matched to a gene: 8. For the CDR3, the DNA is TGTGCCAGCAGGAGGACCGGGACAGCAAAACTGTTTTTT. Protein: CASRRTGTAKLFF.

The chain recombines TRBV5-1 with TRBJ2-7; 13 bases align to TRBD2. The CDR3 loop spans 16 amino acids. J was trimmed by 2 bases and V by 3 bases; bases with no gene match: 5. From germline, CDR1 is SGHRS and CDR2 YFSETQ. The CDR3 DNA reads as TGCGCCAGCAGCTCTGGACTAGCGGGAGAAGCCTACGAGCAGTACTTC. It codes for CASSSGLAGEAYEQYF.

The chain joins TRBV18 to TRBJ2-7; 9 nucleotides agree with TRBD2. CDR3 size: 15 residues. CDR1 is KGHSH and CDR2 is LQKENI in the germline V gene. V trimming: 5 bases; J trimming: 2 bases; junction bases outside the gene matches: 7. The CDR3 is CASSYLAGPTYEQYF. CDR3 bases: TGTGCCAGCTCATACCTAGCGGGGCCAACCTACGAGCAGTACTTC.

The chain links TRBV3-1 (or the pseudogene TRBV3-2) to TRBJ1-3; perhaps TRBD1 as D (5 bases). The CDR3 is 16 amino acids. The V end was cut by 4 bases, the J end by 2 bases, with 15 bases between. The germline V gene has CDR1 LGHDT and CDR2 YNNKEL (reference sequence). The CDR3 DNA reads as TGTGCCAGCAGCCCCGTGATGCGGGGCCCTGGAAACACCATATATTTT. Protein: CASSPVMRGPGNTIYF.

This rearrangement joins TRBV18 to TRBJ2-3; TRBD2 matches 11 bases. This CDR3 has 15 residues. CDR1 is KGHSH, CDR2 LQKENI, per germline. V gave up 2 bases and J gave up 6 bases; unmatched junction bases: 4. In DNA form, the CDR3 reads TGTGCCAGCTCACCAGCACTAGCGGGAGATGATACGCAGTATTTT. Its protein product is CASSPALAGDDTQYF. Complete variable domain (other parts from reference TRBV18 and TRBJ2-3): NAGVMQNPRHLVRRRGQEARLRCSPMKGHSHVYWYRQLPEEGLKFMVYLQKENIIDESGMPKERFSAEFPKEGPSILRIQQVVRGDSAAYFCASSPALAGDDTQYFGPGTRLTVL.

The chain joins TRBV2 to TRBJ2-1; 9 nucleotides agree with TRBD2. Germline CDR1 is SNHLY and CDR2 is FYNNEI. The CDR3 is 16 residues long. The V and J ends lost 3 bases and 4 bases, in that order; junction bases with no gene match: 7. The CDR3, as DNA: TGTGCCAGCAGTGATGTAGCGGGAGAGTTTTACAATGAGCAGTTCTTC. Translation: CASSDVAGEFYNEQFF.